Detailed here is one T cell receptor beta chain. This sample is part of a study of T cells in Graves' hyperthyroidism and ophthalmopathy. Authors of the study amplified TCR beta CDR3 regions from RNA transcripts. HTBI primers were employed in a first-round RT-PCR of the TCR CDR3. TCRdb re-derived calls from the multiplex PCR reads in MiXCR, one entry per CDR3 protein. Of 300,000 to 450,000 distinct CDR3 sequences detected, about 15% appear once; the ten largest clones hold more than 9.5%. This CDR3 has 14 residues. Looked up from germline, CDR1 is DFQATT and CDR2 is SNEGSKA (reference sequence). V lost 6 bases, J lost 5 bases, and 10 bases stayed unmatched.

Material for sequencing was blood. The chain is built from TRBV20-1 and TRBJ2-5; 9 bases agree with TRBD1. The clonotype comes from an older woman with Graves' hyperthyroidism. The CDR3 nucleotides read TGCAGTGCGCCAAACCGGGACAGGGATGAGACCCAGTACTTC. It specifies CSAPNRDRDETQYF.